This T cell receptor beta chain is drawn from a study of CD8 T cells in Susac syndrome. The CDR3 is made up of 13 amino acids. Per the germline V gene, CDR1 is LGHDT and CDR2 is YNNKEL (reference sequence). V was clipped by 1 base and J by 3 bases, with 4 bases between them. Random hexamers were used to reverse transcribe roughly 0.45 to 1 ug of RNA. TCRdb redid the calling of the immunoSEQ multiplex PCR reads with MiXCR, one entry per CDR3 protein. The sample gives under 200,000 distinct CDR3 sequences, approximately 94% of which show up once; 0.12% is in the top ten. Through negative isolation, CD4+ and CD8+ T cells were obtained, while TEMRA cells were enriched using FACS.

What was sequenced was CD4+ T cells from PBMCs. This receptor was taken from a human donor with Susac syndrome. The chain carries TRBV3-1 and TRBJ1-3; D remains ambiguous. In DNA, the CDR3 is TGTGCCAGCAGCCAAGCCGTTGGAAACACCATATATTTT. Protein product: CASSQAVGNTIYF.